A single sample is the source of the 21 T cell receptor beta chains below, sequenced in a study of T cell responses to AZD1222 COVID-19 vaccine. Using immunoSEQ multiplex PCR, the repertoire was profiled, and TCRdb retains in-frame clones only, with some absent. The repertoire holds about 100,000 clones, with 70% to 90% as singletons. The material was peripheral blood, obtained 28 days after the second AZD1222 dose. These receptors came from an adult who received the AZD1222 COVID-19 vaccine.

The chain joins TRBV10-3 to TRBJ2-7; 10 bases are a match to TRBD1. Trimming cost V 8 bases and J 3 bases; bases outside gene matches: 10. This CDR3 is built from 15 residues. The germline CDR1 and CDR2 sequences are ENHRY and SYGVKD. CDR3 DNA sequence: TGTGCCATCGGAACCGGGGACAGGGGCTACTACGAGCAGTACTTC. Protein product: CAIGTGDRGYYEQYF.

This clone has at least ten counts. V usage is TRBV7-2 and J usage is TRBJ2-5; tentatively, D is TRBD1 (5 bases). V lost 5 bases to trimming and J lost 3 bases, with 13 bases between them. The CDR3 totals 14 residues. The germline V gene has CDR1 SGHTA and CDR2 FQGNSA. CDR3 nucleotides: TGTGCCAGCAGCACCAGGGTAGGGGAAGAGACCCAGTACTTC. This encodes CASSTRVGEETQYF.

The chain couples TRBV4-2 to TRBJ2-1; 8 nucleotides line up with TRBD2. V lost 2 bases to trimming and J lost 4 bases; unmatched junction nucleotides: 7. Germline lookup yields CDR1 LGHNA and CDR2 YNFKEQ. The CDR3 covers 16 residues. The CDR3 coding sequence is TGTGCCAGCAGCCAATCCGGCGGGAGGACATACAATGAGCAGTTCTTC. Translating it yields CASSQSGGRTYNEQFF.

The chain employs TRBV12-3 or TRBV12-4 and TRBJ1-1, with D tentatively TRBD1 (6 bases). The CDR3 covers 13 residues. V lost 3 bases, J lost 5 bases, and 10 bases lay in between. The DNA for the CDR3 is TGTGCCAGCAGTTTCCAAACAGGGACTGAAGCTTTCTTT. It encodes CASSFQTGTEAFF.

J is TRBJ1-4 and V is TRBV18; D gene uncertain. The CDR3 is 15 residues long. V shed 2 bases and J shed 8 bases, with 15 bases lying between them. Germline loops: CDR1 KGHSH, CDR2 LQKENI. The CDR3 loop is CASSPSRARGEKLFF. CDR3 DNA: TGTGCCAGCTCACCATCACGGGCCCGTGGGGAAAAACTGTTTTTT. Together with reference TRBV18 and TRBJ1-4, the CDR3 gives the full variable domain: NAGVMQNPRHLVRRRGQEARLRCSPMKGHSHVYWYRQLPEEGLKFMVYLQKENIIDESGMPKERFSAEFPKEGPSILRIQQVVRGDSAAYFCASSPSRARGEKLFFGSGTQLSVL.

This rearrangement joins TRBV19 to TRBJ2-3; either TRBD1 or TRBD2 may fit D (5 bases each). Germline lookup yields CDR1 LNHDA and CDR2 SQIVND (reference sequence). Trimming left V 5 bases short and J 0 bases short, with 15 bases between. The CDR3 has 16 residues. In nucleotides, the CDR3 is TGTGCCAGTAGTGTCTCGGGGCCTACAAGCACAGATACGCAGTATTTT. It specifies CASSVSGPTSTDTQYF.

This chain uses TRBV5-1 with TRBJ1-5; 8 bases are a match to TRBD1. The CDR3 spans 14 residues. The junction had 4 bases not matched to a gene; V was cut back by 4 bases and J by 4 bases. Germline V gives CDR1 SGHRS, CDR2 YFSETQ. The CDR3 bases are TGCGCCAGCAGCGGGGGACAGGAAAATCAGCCCCAGCATTTT. Translation gives CASSGGQENQPQHF. The complete variable domain, with remaining parts taken from reference TRBV5-1 and TRBJ1-5, reads KAGVTQTPRYLIKTRGQQVTLSCSPISGHRSVSWYQQTPGQGLQFLFEYFSETQRNKGNFPGRFSGRQFSNSRSEMNVSTLELGDSALYLCASSGGQENQPQHFGDGTRLSIL.

This clone occurred once. This chain links TRBV6-5 with TRBJ1-6; no definite D call. The CDR3 extends over 16 amino acids. The germline CDR1 and CDR2 sequences are MNHEY and SVGAGI. Between the trimmed V and J ends, which lost 2 bases and 6 bases, there was a span of 14 bases. The CDR3 DNA sequence: TGTGCCAGCAGTTACCGTATACAGAGGGCTAATTCACCCCTCCACTTT. It specifies CASSYRIQRANSPLHF.

This clone has a single count. The chain employs TRBV14 and TRBJ2-1, with D maybe TRBD2 (5 bases). CDR1 and CDR2 (germline): SGHDN, FVKESK. V lost 1 base and J lost 0, with 7 bases in between. CDR3 size: 15 residues. This CDR3 is CASSQGESSYNEQFF. CDR3 bases: TGTGCCAGCAGCCAAGGGGAGAGCTCCTACAATGAGCAGTTCTTC.

The chain employs TRBV28 and TRBJ2-1; 10 bases are a match to TRBD2. CDR3 length equals 16 residues. Germline V gene lookup returns CDR1 MDHEN and CDR2 SYDVKM. The V and J ends lost 1 base and 8 bases, in that order; junction bases with no gene match: 8. CDR3 sequence (DNA): TGTGCCAGCAGTTTATCGGGACTAGCGAGTTTTGATGAGCAGTTCTTC. Residues: CASSLSGLASFDEQFF.

The rearrangement joins TRBV27 to TRBJ1-6; 7 bases line up with TRBD1. Germline values: CDR1 MNHEY, CDR2 SMNVEV (reference sequence). This CDR3 is built from 14 residues. The V gene end was trimmed by 3 bases and the J gene end by 7 bases; junction bases not matched to a gene: 3. The CDR3 is CASSFGQANSPLHF. The CDR3 DNA is TGTGCCAGCAGTTTTGGACAGGCGAATTCACCCCTCCACTTT.

The gene calls are TRBV28 and TRBJ2-5; no clear D. This CDR3 has 14 residues. The germline CDR1 and CDR2 sequences are MDHEN and SYDVKM. The V gene lost 3 bases and the J gene lost 2 bases, with 10 bases spanning the gap. The CDR3 protein is CASSFLREQETQYF. DNA for the CDR3: TGTGCCAGCAGTTTTCTTAGAGAACAAGAGACCCAGTACTTC.

The chain links TRBV5-1 to TRBJ1-4; TRBD1 matches at 8 bases. V shed 4 bases, J shed 7 bases, and the junction held 12 bases outside the gene matches. Germline V gene sequence: CDR1 SGHRS, CDR2 YFSETQ. This CDR3 spans 16 amino acids. CDR3 DNA: TGCGCCAGCAGCCCGGGACAGGTGCTGGTCGGTGAAAAACTGTTTTTT. This codes for CASSPGQVLVGEKLFF. The full variable domain, completed using reference TRBV5-1 and TRBJ1-4, is KAGVTQTPRYLIKTRGQQVTLSCSPISGHRSVSWYQQTPGQGLQFLFEYFSETQRNKGNFPGRFSGRQFSNSRSEMNVSTLELGDSALYLCASSPGQVLVGEKLFFGSGTQLSVL.

V usage is TRBV4-3 and J usage is TRBJ2-7; TRBD1 matches 9 bases. This CDR3 has 15 amino acids. Germline V CDR1 and CDR2: LGHNA, YSLEER. Trimming at V came to 4 bases and at J to 4 bases, leaving 8 bases not matched to a gene. The CDR3 region is CASSRAMDRGYEQYF. In DNA form, the CDR3 reads TGCGCCAGCAGCCGGGCGATGGACAGGGGATACGAGCAGTACTTC.

CDR3 loop: CASRRASNEKLFF. CDR3 in DNA: TGTGCCAGCCGGCGGGCATCTAATGAAAAACTGTTTTTT. J is TRBJ1-4 and V is TRBV12-3 or TRBV12-4; D call uncertain. The CDR3 has 13 amino acids. The V and J ends lost 8 bases and 3 bases respectively, with 10 bases between them.

The J gene is TRBJ1-1, the V gene TRBV28; perhaps TRBD1 as D (5 bases). Trimming left V 5 bases short and J 1 base short, with 14 bases between. The CDR3 is 15 residues long. Germline loops: CDR1 MDHEN, CDR2 SYDVKM. As DNA, the CDR3 is TGTGCCAGCAGTACACCGACAGAATCGAACACTGAAGCTTTCTTT. Translated: CASSTPTESNTEAFF.

The chain combines TRBV28 with TRBJ2-5; 15 bases agree with TRBD2. The CDR3 runs to 16 residues. Germline loops: CDR1 MDHEN, CDR2 SYDVKM. The V segment lost 6 bases and the J segment 7 bases; nucleotides outside the gene matches: 9. Here the CDR3 reads CASRRGTSGRRLTQYF. The DNA of the CDR3 is TGTGCCAGCAGACGGGGGACTAGCGGGAGGCGCCTGACCCAGTACTTC.

The rearrangement links TRBV2 to TRBJ1-4, with D tentatively TRBD1 (5 bases). The CDR3 has 13 amino acids. Trimming removed 7 bases from V and 2 bases from J, with 8 bases in between. Per the germline V gene, CDR1 is SNHLY and CDR2 is FYNNEI. The CDR3 here is CASKRDTNEKLFF. CDR3 sequence (DNA): TGTGCCAGCAAACGGGACACTAATGAAAAACTGTTTTTT.

CDR3 sequence: CASSLWQGDGNQPQHF. For the CDR3, the DNA is TGTGCCAGCAGTTTATGGCAGGGAGATGGCAATCAGCCCCAGCATTTT. The chain carries TRBV28 and TRBJ1-5; weak D call: TRBD1 (5 bases). V was cut by 0 bases and J by 2 bases, with 11 bases left in between. Germline lookup yields CDR1 MDHEN and CDR2 SYDVKM. This CDR3 contains 16 residues.

The V call is TRBV30, the J call TRBJ2-1; TRBD2 aligns across 8 bases. In germline, CDR1 is GTSNPN, CDR2 SVGIG (reference sequence). The CDR3 has 14 amino acids. With 3 bases clipped from V and 7 bases from J, the junction kept 8 bases outside the gene matches. CDR3 loop: CAWRDTGLANEQFF. CDR3 coding DNA: TGTGCCTGGAGAGATACCGGACTAGCTAATGAGCAGTTCTTC.

The rearrangement uses TRBV5-1 and TRBJ2-6, with D possibly matching TRBD2 (5 bases). The V end was cut by 4 bases, the J end by 1 base, with 18 bases between. The CDR3 is 18 amino acids. Germline V gene data show CDR1 as SGHRS and CDR2 as YFSETQ. For the CDR3, the DNA is TGCGCCAGCAGCCCTTCTTGGACTGGTGTTTCTGGGGCCAACGTCCTGACTTTC. Residues: CASSPSWTGVSGANVLTF.